This T cell receptor (beta chain) was recovered during a study of T cells of healthy individuals. TCRdb ran MiXCR on the 5' RACE reads and lists one entry per CDR3 protein. This sample yields roughly 76,000 distinct CDR3 sequences, of which around 5.1% are seen a single time; around 6.9% belongs to the top ten. This clonotype was counted between two and nine times. The CDR3 sequence is 14 residues long. Germline loops: CDR1 LNHDA, CDR2 SQIVND (reference sequence). V was pared by 4 bases and J by 0 bases, with 9 bases between. The chain has TRBV19 and TRBJ1-2; D remains ambiguous. The clonotype was recovered from a female donor in good health. The CDR3 reads CASSTGGSNYGYTF. CDR3 DNA: TGTGCCAGTAGTACGGGAGGGTCTAACTATGGCTACACCTTC. Full variable domain (rest looked up from reference TRBV19 and TRBJ1-2): DGGITQSPKYLFRKEGQNVTLSCEQNLNHDAMYWYRQDPGQGLRLIYYSQIVNDFQKGDIAEGYSVSREKKESFPLTVTSAQKNPTAFYLCASSTGGSNYGYTFGSGTRLTVV.